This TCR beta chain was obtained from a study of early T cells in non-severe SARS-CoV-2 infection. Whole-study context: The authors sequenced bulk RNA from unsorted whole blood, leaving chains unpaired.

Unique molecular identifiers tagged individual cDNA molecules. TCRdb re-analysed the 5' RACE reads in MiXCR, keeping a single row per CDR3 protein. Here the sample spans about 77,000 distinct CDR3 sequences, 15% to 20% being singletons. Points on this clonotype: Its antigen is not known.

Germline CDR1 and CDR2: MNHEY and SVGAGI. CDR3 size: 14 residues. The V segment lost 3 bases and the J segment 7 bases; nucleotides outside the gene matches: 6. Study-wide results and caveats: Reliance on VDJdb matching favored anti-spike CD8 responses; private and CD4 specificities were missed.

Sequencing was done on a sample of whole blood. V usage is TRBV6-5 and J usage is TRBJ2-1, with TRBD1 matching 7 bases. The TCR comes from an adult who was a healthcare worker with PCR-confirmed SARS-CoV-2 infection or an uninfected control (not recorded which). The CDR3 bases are TGTGCCAGCAGTTATCCGGGACAGAGTAATGAGCAGTTCTTC. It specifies CASSYPGQSNEQFF.